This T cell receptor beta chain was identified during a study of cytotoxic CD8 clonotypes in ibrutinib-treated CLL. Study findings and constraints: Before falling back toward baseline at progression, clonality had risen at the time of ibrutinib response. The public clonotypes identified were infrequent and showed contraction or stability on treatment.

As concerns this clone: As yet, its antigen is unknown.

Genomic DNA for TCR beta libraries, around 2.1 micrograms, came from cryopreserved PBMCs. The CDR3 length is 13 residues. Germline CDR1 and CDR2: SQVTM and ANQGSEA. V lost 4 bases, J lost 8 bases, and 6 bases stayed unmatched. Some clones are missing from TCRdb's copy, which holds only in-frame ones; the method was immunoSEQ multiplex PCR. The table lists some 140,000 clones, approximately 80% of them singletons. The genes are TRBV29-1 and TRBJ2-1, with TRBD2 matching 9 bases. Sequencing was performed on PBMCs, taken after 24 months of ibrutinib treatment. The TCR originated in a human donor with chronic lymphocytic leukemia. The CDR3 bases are TGCAGCGTTGGCGCGGGGGGGCGGTATGAGCAGTTCTTC. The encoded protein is CSVGAGGRYEQFF.